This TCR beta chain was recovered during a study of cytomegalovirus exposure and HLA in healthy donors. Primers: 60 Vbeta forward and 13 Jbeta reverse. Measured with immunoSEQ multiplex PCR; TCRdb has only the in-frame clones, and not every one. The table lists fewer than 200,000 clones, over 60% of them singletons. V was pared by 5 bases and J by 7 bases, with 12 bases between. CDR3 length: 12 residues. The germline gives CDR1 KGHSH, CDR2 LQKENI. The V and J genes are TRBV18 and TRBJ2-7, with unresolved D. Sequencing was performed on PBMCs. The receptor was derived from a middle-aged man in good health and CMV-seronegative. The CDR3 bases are TGTGCCAGCTCATCCAACTACCCAGAGCAGTACTTC. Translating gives CASSSNYPEQYF.